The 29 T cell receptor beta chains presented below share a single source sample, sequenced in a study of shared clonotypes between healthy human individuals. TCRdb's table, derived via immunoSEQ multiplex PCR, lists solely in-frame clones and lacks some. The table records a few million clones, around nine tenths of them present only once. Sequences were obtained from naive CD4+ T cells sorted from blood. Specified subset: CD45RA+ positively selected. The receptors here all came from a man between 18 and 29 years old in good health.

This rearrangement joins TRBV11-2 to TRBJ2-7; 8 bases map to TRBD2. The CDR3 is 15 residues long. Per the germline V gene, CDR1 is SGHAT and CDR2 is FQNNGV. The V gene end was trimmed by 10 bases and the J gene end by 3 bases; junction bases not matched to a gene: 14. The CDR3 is CATSGRGTRVYEQYF. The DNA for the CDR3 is TGTGCCACTTCTGGTCGGGGGACTAGGGTCTACGAGCAGTACTTC.

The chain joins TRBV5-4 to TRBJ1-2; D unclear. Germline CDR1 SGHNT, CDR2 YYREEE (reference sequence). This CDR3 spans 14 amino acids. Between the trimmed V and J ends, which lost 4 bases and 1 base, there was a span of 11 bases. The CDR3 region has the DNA TGTGCCAGCAGCCCGAGTGCGGGTAACTATGGCTACACCTTC. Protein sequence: CASSPSAGNYGYTF.

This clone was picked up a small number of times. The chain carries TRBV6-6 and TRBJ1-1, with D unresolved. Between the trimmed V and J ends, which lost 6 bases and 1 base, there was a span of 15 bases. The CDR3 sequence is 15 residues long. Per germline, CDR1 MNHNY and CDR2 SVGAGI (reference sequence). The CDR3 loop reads CASSHRSSTNTEAFF. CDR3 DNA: TGTGCCAGCAGCCACCGATCGTCCACGAACACTGAAGCTTTCTTT.

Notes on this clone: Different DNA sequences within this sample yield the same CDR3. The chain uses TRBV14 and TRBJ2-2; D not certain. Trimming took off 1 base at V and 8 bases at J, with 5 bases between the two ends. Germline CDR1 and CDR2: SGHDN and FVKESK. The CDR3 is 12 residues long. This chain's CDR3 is CASSQVPGELFF. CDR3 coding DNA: TGTGCCAGCAGCCAAGTACCAGGGGAGCTGTTTTTT.

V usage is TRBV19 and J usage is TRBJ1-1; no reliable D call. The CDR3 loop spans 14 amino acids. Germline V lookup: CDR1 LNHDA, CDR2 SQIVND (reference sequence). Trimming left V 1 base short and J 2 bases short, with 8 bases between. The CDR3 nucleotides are TGTGCCAGTAGTATAGGTTCGGCCAACACTGAAGCTTTCTTT. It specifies CASSIGSANTEAFF.

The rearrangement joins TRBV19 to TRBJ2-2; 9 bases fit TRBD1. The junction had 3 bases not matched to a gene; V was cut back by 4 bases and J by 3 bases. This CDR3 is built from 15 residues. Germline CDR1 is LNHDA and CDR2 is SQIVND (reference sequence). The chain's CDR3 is CASSRGDRDTGELFF. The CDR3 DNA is TGTGCCAGTAGTAGGGGGGACAGGGACACCGGGGAGCTGTTTTTT.

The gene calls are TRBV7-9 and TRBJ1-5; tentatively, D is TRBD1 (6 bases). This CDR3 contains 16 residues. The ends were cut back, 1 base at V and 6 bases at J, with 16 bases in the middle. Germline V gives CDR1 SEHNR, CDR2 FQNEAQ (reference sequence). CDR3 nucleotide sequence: TGTGCCAGCAGCTTAGGAGGAGGGGGGTTCACTCAGCCCCAGCATTTT. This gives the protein CASSLGGGGFTQPQHF.

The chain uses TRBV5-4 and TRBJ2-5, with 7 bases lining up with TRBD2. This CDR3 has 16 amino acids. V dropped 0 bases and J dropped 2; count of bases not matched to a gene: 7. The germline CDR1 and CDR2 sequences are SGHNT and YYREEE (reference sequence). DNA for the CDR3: TGTGCCAGCAGCTTGGGATCTAGCGGAGGGCAAGAGACCCAGTACTTC. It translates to CASSLGSSGGQETQYF.

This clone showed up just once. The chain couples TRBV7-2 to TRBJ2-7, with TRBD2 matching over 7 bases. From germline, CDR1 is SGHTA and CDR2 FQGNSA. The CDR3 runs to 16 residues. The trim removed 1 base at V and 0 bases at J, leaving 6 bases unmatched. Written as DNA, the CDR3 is TGTGCCAGCAGCTTAGTGACTAGCTCGGGCTCCTACGAGCAGTACTTC. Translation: CASSLVTSSGSYEQYF.

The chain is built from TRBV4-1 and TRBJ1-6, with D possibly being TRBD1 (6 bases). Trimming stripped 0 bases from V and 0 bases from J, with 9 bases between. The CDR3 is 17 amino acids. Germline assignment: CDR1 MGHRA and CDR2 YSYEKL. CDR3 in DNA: TGCGCCAGCAGCCAAGAAGCACAGGGCTCCTATAATTCACCCCTCCACTTT. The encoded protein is CASSQEAQGSYNSPLHF.

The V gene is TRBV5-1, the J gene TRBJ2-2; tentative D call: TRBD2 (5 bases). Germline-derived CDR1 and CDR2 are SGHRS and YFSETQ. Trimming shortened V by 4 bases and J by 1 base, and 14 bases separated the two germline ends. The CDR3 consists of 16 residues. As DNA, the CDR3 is TGCGCCAGCAGCGGCCTTCGGGAAGGGAACACCGGGGAGCTGTTTTTT. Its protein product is CASSGLREGNTGELFF.

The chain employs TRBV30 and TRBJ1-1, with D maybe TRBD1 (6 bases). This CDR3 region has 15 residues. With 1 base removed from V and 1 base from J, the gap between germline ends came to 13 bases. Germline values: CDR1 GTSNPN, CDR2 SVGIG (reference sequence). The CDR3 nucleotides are TGTGCCTGGAGTGATGTTGTGACAGGGAACACTGAAGCTTTCTTT. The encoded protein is CAWSDVVTGNTEAFF. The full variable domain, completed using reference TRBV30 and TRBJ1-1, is SQTIHQWPATLVQPVGSPLSLECTVEGTSNPNLYWYRQAAGRGLQLLFYSVGIGQISSEVPQNLSASRPQDRQFILSSKKLLLSDSGFYLCAWSDVVTGNTEAFFGQGTRLTVV.

CDR3 sequence: CASSPQVAGSNYGYTF. CDR3 nucleotides: TGTGCCAGCTCACCACAGGTGGCCGGCTCTAACTATGGCTACACCTTC. The V gene is TRBV18, the J gene TRBJ1-2; no reliable D call. The germline V gene has CDR1 KGHSH and CDR2 LQKENI. This CDR3 contains 16 residues. Trimming removed 1 base from V and 0 bases from J, with 12 bases in between.

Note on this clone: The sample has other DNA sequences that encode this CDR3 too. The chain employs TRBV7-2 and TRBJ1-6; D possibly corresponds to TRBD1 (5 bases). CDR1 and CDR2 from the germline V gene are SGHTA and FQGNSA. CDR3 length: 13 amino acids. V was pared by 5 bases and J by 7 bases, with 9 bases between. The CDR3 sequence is CASSLSGNSPLHF. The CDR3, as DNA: TGTGCCAGCAGCCTCTCAGGGAATTCACCCCTCCACTTT.

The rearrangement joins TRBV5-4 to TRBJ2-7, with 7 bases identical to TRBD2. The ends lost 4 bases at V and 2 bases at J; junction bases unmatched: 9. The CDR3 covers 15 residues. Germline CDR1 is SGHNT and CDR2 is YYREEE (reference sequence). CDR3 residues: CASSPGGSNAYEQYF. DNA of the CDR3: TGTGCCAGCAGCCCCGGCGGGAGCAACGCCTACGAGCAGTACTTC.

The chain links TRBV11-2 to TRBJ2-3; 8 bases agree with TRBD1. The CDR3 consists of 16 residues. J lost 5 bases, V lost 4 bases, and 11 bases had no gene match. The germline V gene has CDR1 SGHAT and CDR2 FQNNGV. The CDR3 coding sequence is TGTGCCAGCAGCTCATTCCCCATCGGACAGGGAGATACGCAGTATTTT. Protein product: CASSSFPIGQGDTQYF.

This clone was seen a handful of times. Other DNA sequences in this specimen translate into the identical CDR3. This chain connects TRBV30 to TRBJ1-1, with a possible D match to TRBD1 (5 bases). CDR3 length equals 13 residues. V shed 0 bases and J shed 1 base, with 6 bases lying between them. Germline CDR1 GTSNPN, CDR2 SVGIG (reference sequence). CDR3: CAWSVQGNTEAFF. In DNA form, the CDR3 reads TGTGCCTGGAGTGTTCAGGGGAACACTGAAGCTTTCTTT.

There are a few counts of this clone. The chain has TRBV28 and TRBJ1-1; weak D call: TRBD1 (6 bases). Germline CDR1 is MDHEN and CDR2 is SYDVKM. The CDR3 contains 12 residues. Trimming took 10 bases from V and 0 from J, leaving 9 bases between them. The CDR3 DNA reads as TGTGCCACCGGACAGATGAACACTGAAGCTTTCTTT. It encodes CATGQMNTEAFF.

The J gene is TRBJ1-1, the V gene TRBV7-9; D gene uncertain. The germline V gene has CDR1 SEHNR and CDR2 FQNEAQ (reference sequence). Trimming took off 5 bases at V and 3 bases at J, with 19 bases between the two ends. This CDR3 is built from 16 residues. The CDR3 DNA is TGTGCCAGCAGCCTCAGTGGGCGAAAGGATGACACTGAAGCTTTCTTT. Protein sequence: CASSLSGRKDDTEAFF.

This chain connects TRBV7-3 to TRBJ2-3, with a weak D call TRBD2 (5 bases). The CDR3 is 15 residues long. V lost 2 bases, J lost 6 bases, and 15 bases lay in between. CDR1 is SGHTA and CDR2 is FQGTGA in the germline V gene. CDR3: CASSLSASRGDTQYF. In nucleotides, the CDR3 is TGTGCCAGCAGCTTATCCGCCTCACGCGGGGATACGCAGTATTTT. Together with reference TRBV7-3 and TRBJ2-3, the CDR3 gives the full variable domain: GAGVSQTPSNKVTEKGKYVELRCDPISGHTALYWYRQSLGQGPEFLIYFQGTGAADDSGLPNDRFFAVRPEGSVSTLKIQRTERGDSAVYLCASSLSASRGDTQYFGPGTRLTVL.

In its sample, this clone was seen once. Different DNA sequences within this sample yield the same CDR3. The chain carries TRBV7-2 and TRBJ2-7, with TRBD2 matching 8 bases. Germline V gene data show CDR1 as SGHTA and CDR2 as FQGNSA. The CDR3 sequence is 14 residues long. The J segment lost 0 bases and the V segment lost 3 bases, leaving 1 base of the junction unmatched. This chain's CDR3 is CASSLTSDSYEQYF. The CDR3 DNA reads TGTGCCAGCAGCTTGACTAGCGACTCCTACGAGCAGTACTTC. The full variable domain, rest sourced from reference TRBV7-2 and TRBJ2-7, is GAGVSQSPSNKVTEKGKDVELRCDPISGHTALYWYRQSLGQGLEFLIYFQGNSAPDKSGLPSDRFSAERTGGSVSTLTIQRTQQEDSAVYLCASSLTSDSYEQYFGPGTRLTVT.

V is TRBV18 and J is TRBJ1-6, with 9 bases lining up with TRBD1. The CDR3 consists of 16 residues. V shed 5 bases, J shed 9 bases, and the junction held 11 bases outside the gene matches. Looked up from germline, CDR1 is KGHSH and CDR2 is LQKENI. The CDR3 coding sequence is TGTGCCAGCTCATATGGACAGGGGCCCATGGGTTCACCCCTCCACTTT. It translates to CASSYGQGPMGSPLHF.

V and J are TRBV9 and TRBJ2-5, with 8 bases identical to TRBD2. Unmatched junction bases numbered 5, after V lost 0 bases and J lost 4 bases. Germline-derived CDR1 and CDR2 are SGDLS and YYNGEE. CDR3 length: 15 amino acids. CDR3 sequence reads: CASSVGSSGLETQYF. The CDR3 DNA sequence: TGTGCCAGCAGCGTAGGGTCTAGCGGGTTAGAGACCCAGTACTTC.

The CDR3 is CASSSNTIEGLEQYF. The DNA for the CDR3 is TGCGCCAGCAGCTCGAACACCATAGAGGGTCTCGAGCAGTACTTC. The V call is TRBV5-1, the J call TRBJ2-7, with D tentatively TRBD2 (5 bases). Trimming removed 3 bases at V and 6 bases at J, with 19 bases between. This CDR3 is 15 amino acids long. Germline V gene lookup returns CDR1 SGHRS and CDR2 YFSETQ. The entire variable domain, with the rest obtained from reference TRBV5-1 and TRBJ2-7, is as follows: KAGVTQTPRYLIKTRGQQVTLSCSPISGHRSVSWYQQTPGQGLQFLFEYFSETQRNKGNFPGRFSGRQFSNSRSEMNVSTLELGDSALYLCASSSNTIEGLEQYFGPGTRLTVT.

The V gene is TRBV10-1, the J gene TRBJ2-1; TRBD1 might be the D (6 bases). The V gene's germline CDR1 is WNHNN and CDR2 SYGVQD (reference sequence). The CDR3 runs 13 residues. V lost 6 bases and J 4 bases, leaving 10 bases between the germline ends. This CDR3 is CASSPDSYNEQFF. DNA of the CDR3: TGCGCCAGCAGCCCGGACAGTTACAATGAGCAGTTCTTC.

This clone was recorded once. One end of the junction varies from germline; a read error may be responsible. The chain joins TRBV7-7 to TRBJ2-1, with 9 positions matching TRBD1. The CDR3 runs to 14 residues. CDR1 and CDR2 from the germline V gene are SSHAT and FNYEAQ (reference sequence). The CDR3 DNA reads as TGTGCTAGCAGCTTAAGGACAGGGGTTAATGAGCAGTTCTTC. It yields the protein CASSLRTGVNEQFF.

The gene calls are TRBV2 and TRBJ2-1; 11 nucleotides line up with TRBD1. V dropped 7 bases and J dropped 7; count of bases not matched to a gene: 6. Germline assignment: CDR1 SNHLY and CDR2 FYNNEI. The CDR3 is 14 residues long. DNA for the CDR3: TGTGCCAGCAACCGGGACAGGGGGGCTAATGAGCAGTTCTTC. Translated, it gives CASNRDRGANEQFF.

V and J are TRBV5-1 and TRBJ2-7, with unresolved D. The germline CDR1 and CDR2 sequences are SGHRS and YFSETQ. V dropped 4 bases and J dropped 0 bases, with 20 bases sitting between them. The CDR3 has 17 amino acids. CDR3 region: CASSQETHGFFSYEQYF. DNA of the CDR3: TGCGCCAGCAGCCAGGAAACCCACGGGTTCTTCTCCTACGAGCAGTACTTC.

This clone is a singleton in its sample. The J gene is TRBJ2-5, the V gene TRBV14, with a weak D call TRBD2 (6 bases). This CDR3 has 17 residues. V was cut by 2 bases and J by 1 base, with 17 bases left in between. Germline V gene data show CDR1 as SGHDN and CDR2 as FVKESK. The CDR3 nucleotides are TGTGCCAGCAGCCAACTGGGAGGTGGGCCCATCCAAGAGACCCAGTACTTC. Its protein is CASSQLGGGPIQETQYF.